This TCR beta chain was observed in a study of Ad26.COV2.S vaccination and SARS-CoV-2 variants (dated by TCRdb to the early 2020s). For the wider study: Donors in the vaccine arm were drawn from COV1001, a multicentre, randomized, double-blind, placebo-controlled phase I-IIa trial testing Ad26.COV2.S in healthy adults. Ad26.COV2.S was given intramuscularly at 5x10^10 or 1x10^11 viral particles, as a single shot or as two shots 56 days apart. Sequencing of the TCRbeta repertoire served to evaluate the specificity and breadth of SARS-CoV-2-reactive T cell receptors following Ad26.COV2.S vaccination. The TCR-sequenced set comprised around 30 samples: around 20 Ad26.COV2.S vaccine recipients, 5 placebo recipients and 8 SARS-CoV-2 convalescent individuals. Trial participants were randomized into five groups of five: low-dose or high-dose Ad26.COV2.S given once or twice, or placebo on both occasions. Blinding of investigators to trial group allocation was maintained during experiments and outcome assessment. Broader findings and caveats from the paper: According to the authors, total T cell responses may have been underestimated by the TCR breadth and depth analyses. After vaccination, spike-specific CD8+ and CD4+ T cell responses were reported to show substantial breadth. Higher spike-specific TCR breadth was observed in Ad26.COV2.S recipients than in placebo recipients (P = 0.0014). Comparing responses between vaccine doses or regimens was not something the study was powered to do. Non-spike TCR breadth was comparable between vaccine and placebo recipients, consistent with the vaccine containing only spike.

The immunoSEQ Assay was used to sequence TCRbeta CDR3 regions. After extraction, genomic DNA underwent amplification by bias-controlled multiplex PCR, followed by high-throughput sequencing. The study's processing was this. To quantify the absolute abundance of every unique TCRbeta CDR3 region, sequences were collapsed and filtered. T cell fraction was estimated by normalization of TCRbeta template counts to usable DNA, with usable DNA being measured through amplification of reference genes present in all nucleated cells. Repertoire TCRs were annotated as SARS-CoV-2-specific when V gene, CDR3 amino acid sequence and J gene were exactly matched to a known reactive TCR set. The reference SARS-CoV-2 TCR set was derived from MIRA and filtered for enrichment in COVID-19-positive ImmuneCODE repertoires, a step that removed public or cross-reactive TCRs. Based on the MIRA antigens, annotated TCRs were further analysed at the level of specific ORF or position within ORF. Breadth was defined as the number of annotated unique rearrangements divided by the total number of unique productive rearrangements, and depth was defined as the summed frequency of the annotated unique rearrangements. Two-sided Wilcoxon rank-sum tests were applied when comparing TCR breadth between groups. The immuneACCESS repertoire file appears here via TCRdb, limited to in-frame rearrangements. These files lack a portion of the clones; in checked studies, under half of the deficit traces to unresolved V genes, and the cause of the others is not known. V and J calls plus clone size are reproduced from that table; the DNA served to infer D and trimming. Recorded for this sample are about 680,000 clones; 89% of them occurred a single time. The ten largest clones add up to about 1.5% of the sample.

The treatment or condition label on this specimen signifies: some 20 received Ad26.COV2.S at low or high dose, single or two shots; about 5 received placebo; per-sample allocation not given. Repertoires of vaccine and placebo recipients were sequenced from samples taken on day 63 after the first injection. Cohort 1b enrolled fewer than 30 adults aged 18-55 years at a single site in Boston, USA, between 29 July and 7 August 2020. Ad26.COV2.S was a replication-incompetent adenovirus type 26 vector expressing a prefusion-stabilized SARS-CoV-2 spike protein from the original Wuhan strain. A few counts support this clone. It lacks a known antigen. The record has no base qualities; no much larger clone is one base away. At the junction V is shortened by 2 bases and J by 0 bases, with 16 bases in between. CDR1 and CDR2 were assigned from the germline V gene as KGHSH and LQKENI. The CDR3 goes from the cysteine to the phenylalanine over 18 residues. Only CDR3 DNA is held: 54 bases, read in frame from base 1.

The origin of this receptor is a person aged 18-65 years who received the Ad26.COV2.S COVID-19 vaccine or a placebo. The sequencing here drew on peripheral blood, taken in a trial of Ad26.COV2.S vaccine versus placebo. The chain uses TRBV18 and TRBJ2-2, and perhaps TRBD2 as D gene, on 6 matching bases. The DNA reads TGTGCCAGCTCACCAGATGGTAGCGGCAAACCGAACACCGGGGAGCTGTTTTTT. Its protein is CASSPDGSGKPNTGELFF. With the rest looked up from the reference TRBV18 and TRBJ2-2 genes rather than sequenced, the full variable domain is NAGVMQNPRHLVRRRGQEARLRCSPMKGHSHVYWYRQLPEEGLKFMVYLQKENIIDESGMPKERFSAEFPKEGPSILRIQQVVRGDSAAYFCASSPDGSGKPNTGELFFGEGSRLTVL.